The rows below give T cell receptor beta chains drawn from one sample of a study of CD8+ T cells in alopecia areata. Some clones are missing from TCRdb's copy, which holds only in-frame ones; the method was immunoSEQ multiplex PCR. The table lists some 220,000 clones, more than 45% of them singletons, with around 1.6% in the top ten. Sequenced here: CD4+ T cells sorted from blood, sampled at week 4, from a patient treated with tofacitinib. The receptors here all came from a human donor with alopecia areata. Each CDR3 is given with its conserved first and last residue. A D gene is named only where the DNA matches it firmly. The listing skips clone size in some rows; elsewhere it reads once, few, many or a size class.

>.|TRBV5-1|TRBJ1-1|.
TGCGCCAGCAAGAGTCGGGGCACTGAAGCTTTCTTT
CASKSRGTEAFF
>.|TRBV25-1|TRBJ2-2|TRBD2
TGTGCCAGCAGGCAAAATGGCGGGGGGGCAACCGGGGAGCTGTTTTTT
CASRQNGGGATGELFF
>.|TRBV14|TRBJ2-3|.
TGTGCCAGCAGCCAAGCGGCGGGGTATACGCAGTATTTT
CASSQAAGYTQYF
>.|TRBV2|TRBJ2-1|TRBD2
TGTGCCAGCAGGAAGGCTAGCGGGAGTGAGCAGTTCTTC
CASRKASGSEQFF
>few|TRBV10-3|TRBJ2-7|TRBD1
TGTGCCATCAAGTCCCAGACAGGGGACGAGCAGTACTTC
CAIKSQTGDEQYF
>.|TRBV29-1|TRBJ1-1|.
TGCAGCGTTGGGGGGGATCGGACTGAAGCTTTCTTT
CSVGGDRTEAFF
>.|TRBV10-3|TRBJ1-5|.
TGTGCCATCAGTGAGTCAGGGGGGAGCAATCAGCCCCAGCATTTT
CAISESGGSNQPQHF
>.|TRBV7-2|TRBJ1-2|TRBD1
TGTGCCAGCAGCTCGAGGACAGGGGTTGGCTATGGCTACACCTTC
CASSSRTGVGYGYTF
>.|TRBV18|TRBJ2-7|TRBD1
TGTGCCAGCTCACCAGGGACAGTCTACGAGCAGTACTTC
CASSPGTVYEQYF
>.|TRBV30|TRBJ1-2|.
TGTGCCTGGAGTGTAGCGGGGTATGGCTACACCTTC
CAWSVAGYGYTF
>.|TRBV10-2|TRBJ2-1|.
TGCGCCAGCAGTACCGTGGGTGAGCAGTTCTTC
CASSTVGEQFF
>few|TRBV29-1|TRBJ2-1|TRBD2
TGCAGCGTTGAAGGCTTAGCGGGGGATGAGCAGTTCTTC
CSVEGLAGDEQFF
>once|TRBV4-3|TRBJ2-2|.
TGCGCCAGCAGCCAAGATCCGGGTGGGAGGCTGTTTTTT
CASSQDPGGRLFF
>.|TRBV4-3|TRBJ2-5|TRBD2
TGCGCCAGCAGCCATACTAGCGGGGGGGCTGAAACGATCGAGACCCAGTACTTC
CASSHTSGGAETIETQYF
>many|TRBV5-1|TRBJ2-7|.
TGCGCCAGCAGCCAAGTAGACCCCTCTACCTACGAGCAGTACTTC
CASSQVDPSTYEQYF
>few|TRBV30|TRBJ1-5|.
TGTGCCTGGAGCGCAGGGAGCAAGGATCAGCCCCAGCATTTT
CAWSAGSKDQPQHF
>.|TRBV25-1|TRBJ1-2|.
TGTGCCAGCAGGATTGGCGGGGACTATGGCTACACCTTC
CASRIGGDYGYTF
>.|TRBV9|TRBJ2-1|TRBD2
TGTGCCAGCAGCGCCCTAGCGGGGGGCCGGCAGTTCTTC
CASSALAGGRQFF
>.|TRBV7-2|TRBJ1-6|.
TGTGCCAGCAGACCCTATAATTCACCCCTCCACTTT
CASRPYNSPLHF
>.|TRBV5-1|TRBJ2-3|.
TGCGCCAGCAGGACAGGAGTACCCACAGATACGCAGTATTTT
CASRTGVPTDTQYF
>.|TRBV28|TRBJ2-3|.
TGTGCCAGCCCTAAAGAGGGTGCGACGAGCACAGATACGCAGTATTTT
CASPKEGATSTDTQYF
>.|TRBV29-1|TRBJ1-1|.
TGCAGCGTGGAGGTAGGGGCGAACACTGAAGCTTTCTTT
CSVEVGANTEAFF
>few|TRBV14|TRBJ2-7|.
TGTGCCAGCAGCCAAGATATGTTTGGAGTCGAGCAGTACTTC
CASSQDMFGVEQYF
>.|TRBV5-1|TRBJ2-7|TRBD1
TGCGCCAGCACTCGGACAGGGGGCTACGAGCAGTACTTC
CASTRTGGYEQYF
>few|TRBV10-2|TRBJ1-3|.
TGCGCCAGCGGGGGACTGGGGAGCTCTGGAAACACCATATATTTT
CASGGLGSSGNTIYF
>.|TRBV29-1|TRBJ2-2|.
TGCAGCGGACAGGTTTTTGCCGGGGAGCTGTTTTTT
CSGQVFAGELFF
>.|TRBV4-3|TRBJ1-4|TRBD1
TGCGCCAGCAGCCAAGCCCGACAGGGCGGTGAAAAACTGTTTTTT
CASSQARQGGEKLFF
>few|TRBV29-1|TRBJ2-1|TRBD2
TGCAGCGTTGAAGGACATAGCGGGGGGCTCAATGAGCAGTTCTTC
CSVEGHSGGLNEQFF
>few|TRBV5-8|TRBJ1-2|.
TGTGCCAGCAGCTTCGGCGTCAGGGAGAACTATGGCTACACCTTC
CASSFGVRENYGYTF
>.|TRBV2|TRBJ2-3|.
TGTGCCAGCAGACAGTCGACAGATACGCAGTATTTT
CASRQSTDTQYF
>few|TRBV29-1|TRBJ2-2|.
TGCAGCGCCCGGGCCCTCCGGAGCACCGGGGAGCTGTTTTTT
CSARALRSTGELFF
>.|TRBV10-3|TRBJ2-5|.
TGTGCCATCAGTGAGTTATCAATGGGGTCCCCAAAAGAGACCCAGTACTTC
CAISELSMGSPKETQYF
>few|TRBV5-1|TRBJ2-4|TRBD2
TGCGCCAGCAGCCTTTCCCCTACGGGGACTACATACTTC
CASSLSPTGTTYF
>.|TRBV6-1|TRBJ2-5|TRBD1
TGTGCCAGCAGGGCCCGGGACAGGGGGTTAGAGACCCAGTACTTC
CASRARDRGLETQYF
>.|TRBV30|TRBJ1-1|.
TGTGCCTGGAGTGTTACGGGGCTGCGGACTGAAGCTTTCTTT
CAWSVTGLRTEAFF
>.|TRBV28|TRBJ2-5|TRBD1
TGTGCCAGCAGTTTCCCTAGGGACAGGGGACGAGAGACCCAGTACTTC
CASSFPRDRGRETQYF
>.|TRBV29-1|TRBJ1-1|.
TGCAGCGTTCGGGTGGGAAGGTTCAACACTGAAGCTTTCTTT
CSVRVGRFNTEAFF
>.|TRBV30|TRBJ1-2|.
TGTGCCTGGAGTGGGGCAGGGACGCGCGGCTACACCTTC
CAWSGAGTRGYTF
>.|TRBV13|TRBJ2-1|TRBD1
TGTGCCAGCAGCCAACAGGGGGCCTATGAGCAGTTCTTC
CASSQQGAYEQFF
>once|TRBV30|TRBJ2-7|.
TGTGCCTGGAACCCCCACCCGGAGGGCGAGCAGTACTTC
CAWNPHPEGEQYF
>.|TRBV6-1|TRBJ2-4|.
TGTGCCAGCAGTGAACGTAGAATTCAGTACTTC
CASSERRIQYF
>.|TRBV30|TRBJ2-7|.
TGTGCCTGGAGGGGGAGTTACGAGCAGTACTTC
CAWRGSYEQYF
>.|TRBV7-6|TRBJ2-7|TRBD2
TGTGCCAGCAGCGATAGCGGGGGGCTCTCCTACGAGCAGTACTTC
CASSDSGGLSYEQYF
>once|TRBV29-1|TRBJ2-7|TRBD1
TGCAGCGTTGAAGGGACAGGGTACTACGAGCAGTACTTC
CSVEGTGYYEQYF
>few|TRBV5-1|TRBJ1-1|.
TGCGCCAGCAGCCCCGGGACGAACACTGAAGCTTTCTTT
CASSPGTNTEAFF
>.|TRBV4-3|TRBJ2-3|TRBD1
TGCGCCAGCAGCCAGGAGGGACAGGGGGTTACAGATACGCAGTATTTT
CASSQEGQGVTDTQYF
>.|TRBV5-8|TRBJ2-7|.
TGTGCCAGCAGCTTGGCCCCATACGAGCAGTACTTC
CASSLAPYEQYF